The present T cell receptor (beta chain) was sequenced within a study of CD8 T cells in Susac syndrome. Study-level information: Treatment status at blood draw for the Susac syndrome patients was therapy-naive, corticosteroids, or intravenous immunoglobulin alone. Whole-study results and caveats: Acknowledgment was made by the study that its TCR sequencing and HLA analysis involved a relatively small number of individuals.

V lost 3 bases to trimming and J lost 0 bases; unmatched junction nucleotides: 6. Germline V CDR1 and CDR2: MNHEY, SVGAGI. The CDR3 is 16 residues long. Random hexamers were used to reverse transcribe the RNA input (about 0.5 to 1 ug). An immunoSEQ multiplex PCR amplified TCR beta CDR3 over 54 Vbeta and 13 Jbeta. In TCRdb, the immunoSEQ multiplex PCR reads were re-called with MiXCR into one record per CDR3 protein. The sample consists of tens of thousands of distinct CDR3 sequences, 85% to 95% of them appearing once. To note about this clonotype: Antigen specificity is unknown.

Sequencing was done on a sample of CD8+ T cells from PBMCs. The gene calls are TRBV6-5 and TRBJ2-3, with 7 bases lining up with TRBD2. The source is a human donor with Susac syndrome. CDR3 DNA sequence: TGTGCCAGCAGTTATCAGGCGGGAGTAAGCACAGATACGCAGTATTTT. This gives the protein CASSYQAGVSTDTQYF.